This T cell receptor beta chain was identified in a study of patients and donors after allogeneic stem cell transplantation. The germline V gene has CDR1 GTSNPN and CDR2 SVGIG (reference sequence). The CDR3 length is 17 residues. Trimming pared 3 bases from V and 4 bases from J, leaving 21 bases between. TCRdb passed the RT-PCR reads through MiXCR, listing each CDR3 protein once. Here the sample spans some 960,000 distinct CDR3 sequences, 18% being singletons. Sequenced sample: blood, either unsorted or a sorted T cell fraction (not recorded which). The chain carries TRBV30 and TRBJ2-2; D is unclear. The receptor's source is a human donor who was either an allogeneic HSCT recipient or a stem cell or donor lymphocyte infusion donor (not recorded which). It is not recorded whose cells these are; they may come from a transplant donor. In nucleotides, the CDR3 is TGTGCCTGGAGCCCCCGTCGGCAACCCAGTGGCACCGGGGAGCTGTTTTTT. It is translated as CAWSPRRQPSGTGELFF.